These 5 T cell receptor beta chains were sequenced from one sample in a study of OX40 agonist ivuxolimab in advanced cancers. TCRdb's copy holds only in-frame clones and misses some; the assay was immunoSEQ multiplex PCR. The table includes about 79,000 clones, 91% detected once. Material: CD4+ or CD8+ T cells sorted from blood, obtained in a trial of the OX40 agonist ivuxolimab. These receptors were collected from an adult with an advanced solid tumor such as melanoma, head and neck, liver or kidney cancer.

The chain combines TRBV15 with TRBJ2-5, with D unclear. Germline V gene lookup returns CDR1 LNHNV and CDR2 YYDKDF (reference sequence). Trimming shortened V by 1 base and J by 9 bases, and 15 bases separated the two germline ends. There are 14 residues in the CDR3. CDR3 in amino acids: CATSRGATRVSQYF. The CDR3 bases are TGTGCCACCAGCAGAGGGGCTACAAGAGTGTCCCAGTACTTC.

The chain uses TRBV28 and TRBJ1-1; perhaps TRBD1 as D (5 bases). Germline V gene lookup returns CDR1 MDHEN and CDR2 SYDVKM. The V gene lost 6 bases and the J gene lost 7 bases, with 9 bases spanning the gap. This CDR3 is built from 11 residues. The CDR3 nucleotides read TGTGCCAGCAGAACGACAGTTGAAGCTTTCTTT. Its translation: CASRTTVEAFF.

The genes are TRBV27 and TRBJ2-7; D is unresolved. Germline V lookup: CDR1 MNHEY, CDR2 SMNVEV (reference sequence). Trimming removed 6 bases at V and 3 bases at J, with 9 bases between. The CDR3 loop spans 12 amino acids. CDR3 coding DNA: TGTGCCAGCAGGGCCTCCCTCTACGAGCAGTACTTC. It yields the protein CASRASLYEQYF.

The CDR3 here is CASSQTWTGSGANVLTF. CDR3 sequence (DNA): TGCGCCAGCAGCCAAACCTGGACTGGCTCTGGGGCCAACGTCCTGACTTTC. The V gene is TRBV4-1, the J gene TRBJ2-6; D possibly corresponds to TRBD2 (5 bases). The CDR3 runs to 17 residues. Germline assignment: CDR1 MGHRA and CDR2 YSYEKL. V dropped 2 bases and J dropped 0 bases, with 11 bases sitting between them.

This rearrangement joins TRBV6-1 to TRBJ1-1; 8 bases fit TRBD1. The V and J ends lost 5 bases and 0 bases, in that order; junction bases with no gene match: 2. Germline-derived CDR1 and CDR2 are MNHNS and SASEGT. There are 14 residues in the CDR3. CDR3 coding DNA: TGTGCCAGCAGTCACAGGGGGGTGAACACTGAAGCTTTCTTT. Translating it yields CASSHRGVNTEAFF.